Below, 2 T cell receptor beta chains from the same sample are listed, as sequenced in a study of cytomegalovirus exposure and HLA in healthy donors. Sequencing was performed with immunoSEQ multiplex PCR; in TCRdb, only in-frame clones are kept and a portion is missing. This sample has 98,000 or so clones, with approximately 94% found just once. Sequenced sample: PBMCs. All receptors derive from a woman between 18 and 29 years old in good health and CMV-seronegative.

In nucleotides, the CDR3 is TGCGCCAGCAGCCAAGATAAGGCTAGCGGAGAGACCCAGTACTTC. Its protein product is CASSQDKASGETQYF. The V gene is TRBV4-1, the J gene TRBJ2-5; 7 positions match TRBD2. The junction had 5 bases not matched to a gene; V was cut back by 0 bases and J by 4 bases. The CDR3 has 15 amino acids. Germline assignment: CDR1 MGHRA and CDR2 YSYEKL.

The chain has TRBV11-2 and TRBJ2-1; 12 bases match TRBD2. Per the germline V gene, CDR1 is SGHAT and CDR2 is FQNNGV. The CDR3 totals 14 residues. With 5 bases clipped from V and 12 bases from J, the junction kept 8 bases outside the gene matches. The CDR3, as DNA: TGTGCCAGCAGCACCGGACTAGCGGGGCTCTCGCAGTTCTTC. Its protein is CASSTGLAGLSQFF. The whole variable domain, remainder taken from reference TRBV11-2 and TRBJ2-1, is EAGVAQSPRYKIIEKRQSVAFWCNPISGHATLYWYQQILGQGPKLLIQFQNNGVVDDSQLPKDRFSAERLKGVDSTLKIQPAKLEDSAVYLCASSTGLAGLSQFFGPGTRLTVL.